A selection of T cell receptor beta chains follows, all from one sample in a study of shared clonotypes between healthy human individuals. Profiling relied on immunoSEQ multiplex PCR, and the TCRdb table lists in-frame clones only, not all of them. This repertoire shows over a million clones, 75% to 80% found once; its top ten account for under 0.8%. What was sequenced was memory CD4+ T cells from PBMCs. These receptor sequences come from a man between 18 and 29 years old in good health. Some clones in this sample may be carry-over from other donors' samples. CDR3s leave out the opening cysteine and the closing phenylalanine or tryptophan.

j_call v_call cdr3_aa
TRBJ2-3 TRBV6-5 ASRFLRGGTDTQY
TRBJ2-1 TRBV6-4 ASSDSRTGDNEQF
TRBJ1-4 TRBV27 ASRFNDPNEKLF
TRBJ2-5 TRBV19 ASSEGQGASYQETQY
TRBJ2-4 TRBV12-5 ASASQGAATDIQY
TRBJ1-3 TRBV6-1 ASSVGGRGIY
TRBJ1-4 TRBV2 ASSGQTTNEKLF
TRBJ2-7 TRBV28 ASSSAGSQGTYEQY
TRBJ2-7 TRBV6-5 ASSSAEAWSYEQY
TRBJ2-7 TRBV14 ASTAGTYEQY
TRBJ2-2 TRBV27 ASSTRLAGAGELF
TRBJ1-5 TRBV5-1 ASSLGEVGQPQH
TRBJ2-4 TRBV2 ASRGGQGAGNIQY
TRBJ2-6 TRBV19 ASSFSPGRSGANVLT
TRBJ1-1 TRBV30 AWKAFEGHWNTEAF
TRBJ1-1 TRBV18 ASSPMESGGGTEAF
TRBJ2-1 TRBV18 ASSPLTGDNEQF
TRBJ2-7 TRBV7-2 ASSPNWGTLYEQY
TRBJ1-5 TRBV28 ASSLPVHSNQPQH
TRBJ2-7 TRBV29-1 SVVSPGQSYEQY
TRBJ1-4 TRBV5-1 ASRRGTTNEKLF
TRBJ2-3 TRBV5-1 ASSLVAGMFTDTQY
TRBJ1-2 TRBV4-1 ASSHPIRGLDGYT
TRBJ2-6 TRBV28 ASSIGTASSGANVLT
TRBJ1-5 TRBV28 ASSLQERVSSQPQH
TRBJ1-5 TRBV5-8 ASSLGVNQPQH
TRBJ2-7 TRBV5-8 ASSFLADTSTYEQY
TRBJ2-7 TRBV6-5 ASSKDGLSSYEQY
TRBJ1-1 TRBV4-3 ASSQGDSRNTEAF
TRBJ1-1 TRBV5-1 ASSFQGLNTEAF
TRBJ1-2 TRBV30 AWMEGPSPYGYT
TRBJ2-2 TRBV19 ASSRQGSPTGELF
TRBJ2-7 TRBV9 ASSTRTGDVDEQY
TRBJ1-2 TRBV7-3 ASSQSSDGANYGYT
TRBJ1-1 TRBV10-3 AISPLGGGAGAF
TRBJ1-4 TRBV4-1 ASTADSRNEKLF
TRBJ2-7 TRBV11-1 ASWKGPYEQY
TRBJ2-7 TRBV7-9 ASSSGGYLYEQY
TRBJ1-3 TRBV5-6 ASSSGTGRNTIY
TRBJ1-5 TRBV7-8 ASSLKGQGIYSNQPQH
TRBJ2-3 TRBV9 ASRDGTGGTDTQY
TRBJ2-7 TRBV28 ASSPTGRSPYEQY
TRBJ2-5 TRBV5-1 ASSPGGAVAETQY
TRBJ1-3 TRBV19 ASSIGTRNTIY
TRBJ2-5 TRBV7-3 ASSLNAVRGETQY
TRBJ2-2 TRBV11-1 ASSGLILAGNTGELF
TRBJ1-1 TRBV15 ATSDTSSEAF
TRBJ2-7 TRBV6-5 ASSSRTGTGEQY
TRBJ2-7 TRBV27 ASSWRTSYEQY
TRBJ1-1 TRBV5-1 ATRKAESNTEAF
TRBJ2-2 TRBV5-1 ASSLRGSTGNTGELF
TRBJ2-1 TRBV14 ASSQAGLAGRNEQF
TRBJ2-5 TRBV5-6 ASSLARGGETQY
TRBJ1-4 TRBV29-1 SVDTGTTNEKLF
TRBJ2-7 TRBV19 ASSLDRGGLDEQY
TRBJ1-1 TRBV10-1 ASSEAWTSEAF
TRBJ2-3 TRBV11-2 ASSLDGSAGTQY
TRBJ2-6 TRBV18 ASSLRDQSGANVLT
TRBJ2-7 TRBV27 ASSLRQGRSPD